Reported below is one TCR beta chain. Its antigen is still unknown. A single record per CDR3 protein comes from TCRdb applying MiXCR to the reads. In the table there are about 900,000 distinct CDR3 sequences, about a third of which are singletons. These data originate in a study of T cell repertoires in cytomegalovirus infection. Across the whole study: An indication of both CMV infection and matching HLA type came from public TCR beta signatures.

The CDR3 totals 14 residues. Germline V gives CDR1 SGHVS, CDR2 FNYEAQ. V gave up 2 bases and J gave up 7 bases, with 12 bases separating them. Study results and limitations: Within the response measured ex vivo, HLA-C-restricted CMV-specific TCR beta clonotypes were dominant.

The source of this sequence is a human donor in good health (CMV status not recorded). Some clones in this sample may be carry-over from other donors' samples. The rearrangement links TRBV7-6 to TRBJ1-5, with D possibly being TRBD1 (5 bases). Here the sequenced sample was cultured CD8+ T cells from PBMCs, taken from culture after CMV antigen stimulation. The CDR3 reads CASSLNGGEQPQHF. CDR3 nucleotide sequence: TGTGCCAGCAGCTTAAACGGGGGGGAGCAGCCCCAGCATTTT.